The clone carrying this T cell receptor (beta chain) showed up just a few times. Its antigen is unidentified. Germline V gives CDR1 ENHRY, CDR2 SYGVKD. This CDR3 has 13 amino acids. V was clipped by 8 bases and J by 7 bases; unmatched bases: 7. This sample was taken from a study of beta chain features in type 1 diabetes. Background on the study: The samples had roughly 100,000,000 sorted cells examined in all.

Study-wide findings and caveats: In every one of the four CD4+ subsets, TCRB CDR3s were moderately but significantly shorter in Type 1 diabetes patients. Researchers cautioned that cDNA sequencing could over-represent cells with high TCR expression.

The entirety of the isolated RNA underwent reverse transcription, so expressed TCRB transcripts were sequenced. Libraries were prepared by immunoSEQ multiplex PCR; TCRdb keeps only in-frame clonotypes and omits some of them. The sample has hundreds of thousands of clones; roughly an eighth are singletons. The TCR was taken from a man younger than 35 with type 1 diabetes. The specimen sequenced was naive CD4+ T cells from blood. This chain joins TRBV10-3 and TRBJ1-5, with 8 bases matching TRBD1. The CDR3 region has the DNA TGTGCCATCGGGGACAGGAATTGGCAGCCCCAGCATTTT. Amino acid sequence: CAIGDRNWQPQHF.